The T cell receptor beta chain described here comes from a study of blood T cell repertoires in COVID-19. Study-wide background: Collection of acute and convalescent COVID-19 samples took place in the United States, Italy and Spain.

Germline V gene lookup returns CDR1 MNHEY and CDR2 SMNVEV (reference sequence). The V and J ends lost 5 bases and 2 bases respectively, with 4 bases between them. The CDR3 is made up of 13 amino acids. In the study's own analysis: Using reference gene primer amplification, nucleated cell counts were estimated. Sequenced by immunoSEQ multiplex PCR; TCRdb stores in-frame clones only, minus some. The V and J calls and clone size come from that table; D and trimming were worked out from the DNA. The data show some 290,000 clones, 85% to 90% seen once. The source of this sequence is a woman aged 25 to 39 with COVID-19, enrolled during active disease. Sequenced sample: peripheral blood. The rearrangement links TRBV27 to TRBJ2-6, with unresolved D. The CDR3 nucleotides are TGTGCCAGCAGTCCTGCTGGGGCCAACGTCCTGACTTTC. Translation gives CASSPAGANVLTF.